A single sample is the source of the 22 T cell receptor beta chains below, sequenced in a study of blood T cell repertoires in COVID-19. TCRdb's copy holds only in-frame clones and misses some; the assay was immunoSEQ multiplex PCR. The sample consists of tens of thousands of clones, around 86% of them appearing once. The sequenced sample was peripheral blood. The receptors come from a human donor in a cohort sampled during active COVID-19.

This sequence joins TRBV5-1 and TRBJ2-7; D may be TRBD1 (6 bases). The CDR3 totals 14 residues. CDR1 is SGHRS, CDR2 YFSETQ, per germline. Trimming took off 5 bases at V and 0 bases at J, with 12 bases between the two ends. CDR3: CASRFRDNSYEQYF. CDR3 coding DNA: TGCGCCAGCAGGTTCCGGGACAACTCCTACGAGCAGTACTTC.

The chain joins TRBV12-3 or TRBV12-4 to TRBJ2-6; D not certain. Trimming shortened V by 7 bases and J by 2 bases, and 6 bases separated the two germline ends. This CDR3 comprises 13 residues. This CDR3 is CASTTPGANVLTF. The DNA of the CDR3 is TGTGCCAGCACTACCCCTGGGGCCAACGTCCTGACTTTC.

The chain has TRBV18 and TRBJ2-7; TRBD2 is a possible D gene (6 bases). The V and J ends lost 6 bases and 5 bases respectively, with 17 bases between them. The CDR3 sequence is 14 residues long. The germline CDR1 and CDR2 sequences are KGHSH and LQKENI. In DNA form, the CDR3 reads TGTGCCAGCTCCCCGGGACTCCAAGCCCACGAGCAGTACTTC. Translation: CASSPGLQAHEQYF.

The chain has TRBV6-5 and TRBJ2-1, with TRBD2 matching over 11 bases. The CDR3 loop spans 15 amino acids. In germline, CDR1 is MNHEY, CDR2 SVGAGI. The V and J ends lost 6 bases and 5 bases, in that order; junction bases with no gene match: 6. CDR3 region: CASRPLAGGDNEQFF. CDR3 in DNA: TGTGCCAGCAGACCCCTAGCGGGAGGTGACAATGAGCAGTTCTTC.

The V and J genes are TRBV2 and TRBJ1-4, with D tentatively TRBD1 (6 bases). The CDR3 totals 15 residues. CDR1 is SNHLY, CDR2 FYNNEI, per germline. The germline V and J ends were trimmed by 5 bases and 4 bases, with 14 bases remaining between them. CDR3 region: CASSPRQVNNEKLFF. DNA of the CDR3: TGTGCCAGCAGTCCACGACAGGTGAATAATGAAAAACTGTTTTTT.

This clone appeared a few times. The genes are TRBV18 and TRBJ1-6; D remains ambiguous. The CDR3 spans 15 residues. Germline assignment: CDR1 KGHSH and CDR2 LQKENI. With 3 bases removed from V and 0 bases from J, the gap between germline ends came to 6 bases. The CDR3 is CASSPESSYNSPLHF. In DNA, the CDR3 is TGTGCCAGCTCACCTGAGAGCTCCTATAATTCACCCCTCCACTTT.

The rearrangement joins TRBV3-1 (or the pseudogene TRBV3-2) to TRBJ2-2; TRBD1 agrees at 12 bases. Germline V gene data show CDR1 as LGHDT and CDR2 as YNNKEL (reference sequence). V lost 4 bases, J lost 5 bases, and 8 bases stayed unmatched. The CDR3 has 17 amino acids. Here the CDR3 DNA reads TGTGCCAGCAGCCTGTACCGGGACAGGGGGCGGACCGGGGAGCTGTTTTTT. Protein product: CASSLYRDRGRTGELFF.

J is TRBJ1-2 and V is TRBV4-1, with TRBD1 identical over 11 bases. The ends lost 2 bases at V and 2 bases at J; junction bases unmatched: 1. Germline V gives CDR1 MGHRA, CDR2 YSYEKL. CDR3 length: 15 amino acids. The CDR3 here is CASSQRDRGNYGYTF. The CDR3, as DNA: TGCGCCAGCAGCCAAAGGGACAGGGGGAACTATGGCTACACCTTC.

The V gene is TRBV5-1, the J gene TRBJ2-5, with D tentatively TRBD1 (8 bases). Germline CDR1 SGHRS, CDR2 YFSETQ. The CDR3 totals 15 residues. Between the trimmed V and J ends, which lost 3 bases and 3 bases, there was a span of 15 bases. This chain's CDR3 is CASSWGGTGEETQYF. The DNA of the CDR3 is TGCGCCAGCAGCTGGGGAGGGACAGGAGAAGAGACCCAGTACTTC.

The genes are TRBV5-1 and TRBJ2-5; 7 bases are shared with TRBD1. Germline assignment: CDR1 SGHRS and CDR2 YFSETQ. This CDR3 has 13 residues. After removal of 5 bases from V and 4 bases from J, the junction contained 5 bases not matched to a gene. The CDR3 DNA reads as TGCGCCAGCAGACCTACAGGGGCAGAGACCCAGTACTTC. This encodes CASRPTGAETQYF. The entire variable domain, with the rest obtained from reference TRBV5-1 and TRBJ2-5, is as follows: KAGVTQTPRYLIKTRGQQVTLSCSPISGHRSVSWYQQTPGQGLQFLFEYFSETQRNKGNFPGRFSGRQFSNSRSEMNVSTLELGDSALYLCASRPTGAETQYFGPGTRLLVL.

The CDR3 loop is CASSFGKQETQYF. The CDR3 DNA is TGTGCCAGCAGTTTCGGGAAGCAAGAGACCCAGTACTTC. The chain carries TRBV27 and TRBJ2-5, with D possibly being TRBD2 (5 bases). Germline values: CDR1 MNHEY, CDR2 SMNVEV (reference sequence). The CDR3 totals 13 residues. V was pared by 3 bases and J by 2 bases, with 7 bases between.

The chain recombines TRBV5-4 with TRBJ2-1, with 7 bases lining up with TRBD2. The CDR3 is 15 amino acids. V shed 1 base, J shed 6 bases, and the junction held 7 bases outside the gene matches. Germline V lookup: CDR1 SGHNT, CDR2 YYREEE (reference sequence). CDR3 DNA sequence: TGTGCCAGCAGCTTGAGGGGACTACTAACCAATGAGCAGTTCTTC. It specifies CASSLRGLLTNEQFF.

V usage is TRBV14 and J usage is TRBJ2-7; a weak D match, TRBD1 (5 bases). The V and J ends lost 0 bases and 0 bases respectively, with 15 bases between them. Germline V gene lookup returns CDR1 SGHDN and CDR2 FVKESK. CDR3 length: 17 residues. CDR3 bases: TGTGCCAGCAGCCAAGATTTACTAAGGGGTATCTCCTACGAGCAGTACTTC. It encodes CASSQDLLRGISYEQYF.

This clone was detected only once. The chain couples TRBV5-1 to TRBJ2-1, with 10 bases that match TRBD2. CDR1 and CDR2 (germline): SGHRS, YFSETQ. This CDR3 comprises 19 residues. Trimming at V came to 4 bases and at J to 0 bases, leaving 13 bases not matched to a gene. The CDR3 DNA reads as TGCGCCAGCAGCATCCCCGGGACTAGCGCATTAAGCTCCTACAATGAGCAGTTCTTC. It encodes CASSIPGTSALSSYNEQFF. Combining the CDR3 with reference TRBV5-1 and TRBJ2-1 gives the whole variable domain KAGVTQTPRYLIKTRGQQVTLSCSPISGHRSVSWYQQTPGQGLQFLFEYFSETQRNKGNFPGRFSGRQFSNSRSEMNVSTLELGDSALYLCASSIPGTSALSSYNEQFFGPGTRLTVL.

The chain links TRBV4-2 to TRBJ2-2, with 8 nucleotides matching TRBD1. Germline CDR1 LGHNA, CDR2 YNFKEQ. V trimming: 2 bases; J trimming: 7 bases; junction bases outside the gene matches: 6. The CDR3 is made up of 15 amino acids. The CDR3 sequence is CASSQRAGGVGELFF. The DNA for the CDR3 is TGTGCCAGCAGCCAAAGGGCAGGGGGCGTCGGGGAGCTGTTTTTT.

The rearrangement joins TRBV7-3 to TRBJ2-6, with TRBD1 as a possible D gene (6 bases). The CDR3 length is 18 residues. Trimming stripped 5 bases from V and 2 bases from J, with 19 bases between. The V gene's germline CDR1 is SGHTA and CDR2 FQGTGA. In nucleotides, the CDR3 is TGTGCCAGCAGCGCGAAGAGGAATTCAGGGGCTGGGGCCAACGTCCTGACTTTC. Translated: CASSAKRNSGAGANVLTF.

This chain connects TRBV5-6 to TRBJ1-2; D perhaps matches TRBD1 (5 bases). This CDR3 spans 14 amino acids. Per the germline V gene, CDR1 is SGHDT and CDR2 is YYEEEE. The germline V and J ends were trimmed by 5 bases and 3 bases, with 14 bases remaining between them. This chain's CDR3 is CASRTKTVDYGYTF. The CDR3 bases are TGTGCCAGCAGGACAAAGACAGTAGACTATGGCTACACCTTC.

This chain uses TRBV27 with TRBJ2-7; the match to TRBD1 covers 7 bases. This CDR3 comprises 15 residues. Looked up from germline, CDR1 is MNHEY and CDR2 is SMNVEV (reference sequence). The ends lost 4 bases at V and 6 bases at J; junction bases unmatched: 12. The CDR3, as DNA: TGTGCCAGCAGTTCGACAGGGCACACTACTGCCGAGCAGTACTTC. Translating gives CASSSTGHTTAEQYF.

The rearrangement uses TRBV4-2 and TRBJ1-6, with D hard to call. V was pared by 4 bases and J by 1 base, with 11 bases between. CDR1 and CDR2 (germline): LGHNA, YNFKEQ. The CDR3 extends over 16 amino acids. In nucleotides, the CDR3 is TGTGCCAGCAGCCGGGAGTTTTGGTCCTATAATTCACCCCTCCACTTT. It translates to CASSREFWSYNSPLHF.

This sequence joins TRBV5-1 and TRBJ2-1, with D unclear. The CDR3 runs to 12 residues. The germline V and J ends were trimmed by 1 base and 5 bases, with 4 bases remaining between them. CDR1 and CDR2 from the germline V gene are SGHRS and YFSETQ. The CDR3 spells CASSLTDNEQFF. Here the CDR3 DNA reads TGCGCCAGCAGCTTGACGGACAATGAGCAGTTCTTC.

This clone was observed a single time. The chain recombines TRBV7-2 with TRBJ2-1; perhaps TRBD2 as D (5 bases). The CDR3 has 17 residues. Trimming left V 5 bases short and J 0 bases short, with 17 bases between. Germline assignment: CDR1 SGHTA and CDR2 FQGNSA. This chain's CDR3 is CASSPESGRASYNEQFF. The CDR3 coding sequence is TGTGCCAGCAGCCCCGAATCGGGAAGGGCCTCCTACAATGAGCAGTTCTTC.

This chain uses TRBV9 with TRBJ2-7, with 9 bases that match TRBD2. CDR3 length: 15 amino acids. J gave up 6 bases and V 4 bases, and 11 bases lay outside the gene matches. Germline values: CDR1 SGDLS, CDR2 YYNGEE. CDR3 DNA: TGTGCCAGCAGCCCCCGGGGCGGGAGGGCCGGCGAGCAGTACTTC. Translation gives CASSPRGGRAGEQYF. The full variable domain, with the rest looked up from reference TRBV9 and TRBJ2-7, is DSGVTQTPKHLITATGQRVTLRCSPRSGDLSVYWYQQSLDQGLQFLIQYYNGEERAKGNILERFSAQQFPDLHSELNLSSLELGDSALYFCASSPRGGRAGEQYFGPGTRLTVT.